The 25 T cell receptor beta chains below were found in one sample sequenced in a study of cytomegalovirus exposure and HLA in healthy donors. The PCR employed 60 Vbeta primers together with 13 Jbeta primers. Clones were sequenced by immunoSEQ multiplex PCR, and TCRdb holds only the in-frame ones, with some missing. This repertoire shows about 170,000 clones, 80% found once; its top ten account for almost 7%. The sample was PBMCs. Receptors originate from a man aged 30 to 39 in good health and CMV-seropositive.

CDR3 sequence (DNA): TGTGCCAGCAGCTTCCGCGCCAGGGGGGCTGAAGCTTTCTTT. Translating gives CASSFRARGAEAFF. V is TRBV5-4 and J is TRBJ1-1; TRBD1 aligns across 7 bases. CDR1 is SGHNT, CDR2 YYREEE, per germline (reference sequence). CDR3 length equals 14 residues. Trimming cost V 2 bases and J 6 bases; bases outside gene matches: 7.

The CDR3 DNA sequence: TGCGCCAGCAGCTTGGACAGGTCTGGAAACACCATATATTTT. Residues: CASSLDRSGNTIYF. The chain employs TRBV5-1 and TRBJ1-3; tentatively, D is TRBD1 (5 bases). The germline gives CDR1 SGHRS, CDR2 YFSETQ. The CDR3 is 14 residues long. V was trimmed by 0 bases and J by 1 base, leaving 5 bases between them.

The genes are TRBV25-1 and TRBJ1-1; unclear D gene. In germline, CDR1 is MGHDK, CDR2 SYGVNS. The V end was cut by 8 bases, the J end by 2 bases, with 9 bases between. The CDR3 runs 12 residues. The CDR3 coding sequence is TGTGCCAGCGCCGGGGAAAACACTGAAGCTTTCTTT. Protein sequence: CASAGENTEAFF.

The chain links TRBV28 to TRBJ1-1, with 7 bases identical to TRBD1. CDR1 is MDHEN, CDR2 SYDVKM, per germline. This CDR3 has 17 amino acids. V lost 5 bases to trimming and J lost 1 base; unmatched junction nucleotides: 13. The CDR3 here is CASSPSGQRGTNTEAFF. Here the CDR3 DNA reads TGTGCCAGCAGTCCCTCGGGACAGAGGGGTACGAACACTGAAGCTTTCTTT.

Notes on this clone: Germline and junction disagree at one end, which may indicate a read error. The chain links TRBV19 to TRBJ2-1, with TRBD2 identical over 10 bases. Germline V gene data show CDR1 as LNHDA and CDR2 as SQIVND (reference sequence). The CDR3 consists of 15 residues. CDR3 nucleotides: TGTGCCAGTAGTACCCTAGCGGGGGCCGGAAATGAACAGTTCTTC. Translated, it gives CASSTLAGAGNEQFF.

The rearrangement uses TRBV10-2 and TRBJ2-1, with 12 bases aligning to TRBD1. From germline, CDR1 is WSHSY and CDR2 SAAADI. Germline trimming cut 6 bases from V and 6 bases from J; bases unmatched to any gene: 6. CDR3 length: 15 residues. Here the CDR3 DNA reads TGCGCCAGCAGCCGGGGACAGGGGGCAGTCAATGAGCAGTTCTTC. It yields the protein CASSRGQGAVNEQFF.

This chain links TRBV9 with TRBJ1-3; possible D gene TRBD1, 5 bases. The V end was cut by 3 bases, the J end by 0 bases, with 10 bases between. There are 15 residues in the CDR3. Germline V gene lookup returns CDR1 SGDLS and CDR2 YYNGEE. The CDR3 coding sequence is TGTGCCAGCAGCGCCGGGGGGGGCTCTGGAAACACCATATATTTT. This translates into CASSAGGGSGNTIYF.

V gene TRBV27 combines with J gene TRBJ1-2; D not certain. The CDR3 has 15 amino acids. The V gene lost 4 bases and the J gene lost 5 bases, with 17 bases spanning the gap. Germline CDR1 reads MNHEY; CDR2 reads SMNVEV (reference sequence). CDR3 in amino acids: CASSYSAGETYGYTF. The CDR3 DNA reads TGTGCCAGCAGTTACTCGGCGGGAGAGACTTATGGCTACACCTTC.

This chain connects TRBV6-5 to TRBJ2-7, with 9 bases fitting TRBD2. The CDR3 length is 15 residues. V lost 6 bases and J lost 0; bases outside the gene matches: 6. The germline CDR1 and CDR2 sequences are MNHEY and SVGAGI. DNA for the CDR3: TGTGCCAGCAGGGCACTAGCGGGCCTCTCCTACGAGCAGTACTTC. It yields the protein CASRALAGLSYEQYF.

The rearrangement uses TRBV7-9 and TRBJ1-3; TRBD1 aligns across 7 bases. The CDR3 consists of 15 residues. The germline V gene has CDR1 SEHNR and CDR2 FQNEAQ (reference sequence). V lost 2 bases and J lost 4; bases outside the gene matches: 5. DNA for the CDR3: TGTGCCAGCAGCTTATCCGGGACAGAAGGAAACACCATATATTTT. This codes for CASSLSGTEGNTIYF.

The CDR3 sequence: CASSPGGGIYGYTF. CDR3 coding DNA: TGTGCCAGCTCACCAGGGGGCGGTATCTATGGCTACACCTTC. The rearrangement joins TRBV18 to TRBJ1-2, with a weak D call TRBD1 (6 bases). The CDR3 loop spans 14 amino acids. V shed 2 bases and J shed 4 bases, with 11 bases lying between them. Germline lookup yields CDR1 KGHSH and CDR2 LQKENI.

This chain joins TRBV27 and TRBJ2-1; D not certain. This CDR3 spans 11 amino acids. V was pared by 5 bases and J by 6 bases, with 5 bases between. Germline CDR1 reads MNHEY; CDR2 reads SMNVEV (reference sequence). The CDR3 spells CASSGPNEQFF. The CDR3 DNA is TGTGCCAGCAGTGGGCCCAATGAGCAGTTCTTC.

Here the CDR3 DNA reads TGTGCCAGCAGCTTGGGTGGGACAGGGATTAATGAGCAGTTCTTC. This codes for CASSLGGTGINEQFF. V usage is TRBV5-4 and J usage is TRBJ2-1, with 9 bases matching TRBD1. Germline CDR1 is SGHNT and CDR2 is YYREEE (reference sequence). V lost 0 bases, J lost 7 bases, and 5 bases stayed unmatched. This CDR3 comprises 15 residues.

The V and J genes are TRBV7-9 and TRBJ2-5, with 8 bases lining up with TRBD2. The CDR3 covers 16 residues. CDR1 and CDR2 from the germline V gene are SEHNR and FQNEAQ (reference sequence). V shed 5 bases and J 5 bases; nucleotides not matched to a gene: 13. CDR3 protein: CASSPPRAGGVETQYF. CDR3 DNA sequence: TGTGCCAGCAGCCCTCCCCGGGCGGGAGGTGTGGAGACCCAGTACTTC.

The chain's CDR3 is CASSYLRDTEAFF. CDR3 coding DNA: TGTGCCAGCAGTTACTTGCGGGACACTGAAGCTTTCTTT. V is TRBV6-6 and J is TRBJ1-1; D uncertain. V dropped 1 base and J dropped 3 bases, with 6 bases sitting between them. Germline V gene lookup returns CDR1 MNHNY and CDR2 SVGAGI (reference sequence). The CDR3 has 13 amino acids.

The chain recombines TRBV5-3 with TRBJ2-1, with 10 bases that match TRBD1. TRBV5-3 is annotated as an ORF whose role is uncertain. The V gene end was trimmed by 0 bases and the J gene end by 8 bases; junction bases not matched to a gene: 5. The CDR3 spans 15 residues. This chain's CDR3 is CARSLGQGADDEQFF. The CDR3 bases are TGTGCCAGAAGCTTGGGACAGGGGGCTGACGATGAGCAGTTCTTC.

V usage is TRBV27 and J usage is TRBJ2-7; no reliable D call. The CDR3 is 15 residues long. The V gene's germline CDR1 is MNHEY and CDR2 SMNVEV (reference sequence). V was clipped by 2 bases and J by 3 bases, with 14 bases between them. Here the CDR3 DNA reads TGTGCCAGCAGTTTAAAACGGAGCGAAAGCTACGAGCAGTACTTC. This gives the protein CASSLKRSESYEQYF.

The V call is TRBV30, the J call TRBJ1-1; D call uncertain. The CDR3 consists of 12 residues. The V gene lost 7 bases and the J gene lost 9 bases, with 18 bases spanning the gap. From germline, CDR1 is GTSNPN and CDR2 SVGIG (reference sequence). Here the CDR3 DNA reads TGTGCCTCCCCCTCGAGCGGTGGCCAAGCTTTCTTT. Its protein product is CASPSSGGQAFF.

The rearrangement uses TRBV27 and TRBJ1-6; D is unresolved. Between the trimmed V and J ends, which lost 5 bases and 0 bases, there was a span of 14 bases. Germline CDR1 and CDR2: MNHEY and SMNVEV (reference sequence). This CDR3 comprises 17 residues. As DNA, the CDR3 is TGTGCCAGCAGTCCACAGATTCTCAGCTCCTATAATTCACCCCTCCACTTT. Translating it yields CASSPQILSSYNSPLHF.

This clone was detected a few times. The chain is built from TRBV7-9 and TRBJ1-3, with 10 nucleotides matching TRBD1. CDR3 length: 15 residues. Germline V CDR1 and CDR2: SEHNR, FQNEAQ (reference sequence). V shed 5 bases and J 4 bases; nucleotides not matched to a gene: 5. The CDR3 nucleotides are TGTGCCAGCAGCCCCGGGACAGGGGAGGGAAACACCATATATTTT. This sequence encodes CASSPGTGEGNTIYF.

This clone was recorded once. This sequence joins TRBV4-1 and TRBJ1-1; 8 nucleotides agree with TRBD1. The CDR3 consists of 15 residues. The germline V gene has CDR1 MGHRA and CDR2 YSYEKL. V was clipped by 0 bases and J by 4 bases; unmatched bases: 4. CDR3 sequence: CASSQDGTGGTEAFF. CDR3 in DNA: TGCGCCAGCAGCCAAGACGGAACAGGGGGCACTGAAGCTTTCTTT.

V and J are TRBV19 and TRBJ2-1, with 8 bases identical to TRBD2. J was trimmed by 0 bases and V by 7 bases; bases with no gene match: 11. This CDR3 comprises 17 residues. CDR1 and CDR2 from the germline V gene are LNHDA and SQIVND (reference sequence). CDR3 in amino acids: CASTPWAGGSSYNEQFF. For the CDR3, the DNA is TGTGCCAGTACTCCCTGGGCGGGGGGCAGCTCCTACAATGAGCAGTTCTTC.

The CDR3 loop is CASSLRGGSGYTF. For the CDR3, the DNA is TGTGCCAGCAGCCTACGGGGGGGATCAGGCTACACCTTC. The rearrangement joins TRBV27 to TRBJ1-2; D might be TRBD1 (5 bases). CDR1 is MNHEY and CDR2 is SMNVEV in the germline V gene (reference sequence). The CDR3 has 13 amino acids. V was clipped by 6 bases and J by 8 bases, with 16 bases between them.

The chain is built from TRBV7-2 and TRBJ2-7; D unclear. V was pared by 5 bases and J by 5 bases, with 4 bases between. The CDR3 has 10 amino acids. Germline-derived CDR1 and CDR2 are SGHTA and FQGNSA. The CDR3 coding sequence is TGTGCCAGCAGCATCGACGAGCAGTACTTC. It encodes CASSIDEQYF. The full variable domain, with the rest looked up from reference TRBV7-2 and TRBJ2-7, is GAGVSQSPSNKVTEKGKDVELRCDPISGHTALYWYRQSLGQGLEFLIYFQGNSAPDKSGLPSDRFSAERTGGSVSTLTIQRTQQEDSAVYLCASSIDEQYFGPGTRLTVT.

The CDR3 loop is CASPPLTGRITDTQYF. The CDR3 nucleotides are TGTGCCAGCCCACCCCTGACAGGGAGGATCACAGATACGCAGTATTTT. The rearrangement uses TRBV2 and TRBJ2-3; possibly TRBD1 for D (7 bases). Germline CDR1 reads SNHLY; CDR2 reads FYNNEI. The CDR3 is 16 amino acids. V was trimmed by 8 bases and J by 2 bases, leaving 20 bases between them. Complete variable domain (other parts from reference TRBV2 and TRBJ2-3): EPEVTQTPSHQVTQMGQEVILRCVPISNHLYFYWYRQILGQKVEFLVSFYNNEISEKSEIFDDQFSVERPDGSNFTLKIRSTKLEDSAMYFCASPPLTGRITDTQYFGPGTRLTVL.